Following are 13 T cell receptor beta chains from one sample sequenced in a study of blood T cell repertoires in COVID-19. Some clones are missing from TCRdb's copy, which holds only in-frame ones; the method was immunoSEQ multiplex PCR. Among about 55,000 clones listed, about nine tenths were seen once. The sample consisted of peripheral blood. The receptors here all came from a man aged 55 to 70 with active COVID-19.

This clone was detected once. CDR3 residues: CASSGRTLKGEQYF. CDR3 DNA: TGTGCCAGCAGCGGACGGACACTTAAGGGCGAGCAGTACTTC. The chain uses TRBV6-5 and TRBJ2-7; TRBD1 might be the D (5 bases). The CDR3 is 14 amino acids. The germline CDR1 and CDR2 sequences are MNHEY and SVGAGI. The germline V and J ends were trimmed by 6 bases and 6 bases, with 18 bases remaining between them.

The rearrangement links TRBV12-5 to TRBJ2-2; tentative D call: TRBD2 (5 bases). The germline V gene has CDR1 LGHNT and CDR2 FRNRAP. The germline V and J ends were trimmed by 6 bases and 0 bases, with 8 bases remaining between them. The CDR3 loop spans 14 amino acids. DNA for the CDR3: TGTGCTAGTGGACGGGGAGCGAACACCGGGGAGCTGTTTTTT. Its translation: CASGRGANTGELFF.

This clone was recorded a few times. The V gene is TRBV5-1, the J gene TRBJ2-7; TRBD2 matches at 13 bases. This CDR3 comprises 16 residues. Unmatched junction bases numbered 6, after V lost 4 bases and J lost 2 bases. Per germline, CDR1 SGHRS and CDR2 YFSETQ. As DNA, the CDR3 is TGCGCCAGCAGCACGGGACTAGCGGGATCGGCCTACGAGCAGTACTTC. Amino acids: CASSTGLAGSAYEQYF. The full variable domain, in which reference TRBV5-1 and TRBJ2-7 provide the parts outside the CDR3, is KAGVTQTPRYLIKTRGQQVTLSCSPISGHRSVSWYQQTPGQGLQFLFEYFSETQRNKGNFPGRFSGRQFSNSRSEMNVSTLELGDSALYLCASSTGLAGSAYEQYFGPGTRLTVT.

CDR3 sequence: CAISEPSGRATYEQYF. As DNA, the CDR3 is TGTGCCATCAGTGAGCCTAGCGGGAGGGCCACCTACGAGCAGTACTTC. The V call is TRBV10-3, the J call TRBJ2-7; 12 positions agree with TRBD2. Germline V gene lookup returns CDR1 ENHRY and CDR2 SYGVKD. Trimming at V came to 2 bases and at J to 2 bases, leaving 4 bases not matched to a gene. The CDR3 totals 16 residues.

The genes are TRBV7-9 and TRBJ2-7; D is unresolved. The CDR3 covers 14 residues. CDR1 is SEHNR, CDR2 FQNEAQ, per germline (reference sequence). V was shortened by 7 bases and J by 2 bases, with 15 bases between the two germline ends. In nucleotides, the CDR3 is TGTGCCAGCACCTCGCTAGGAGATCCCTACGAGCAGTACTTC. It encodes CASTSLGDPYEQYF.

The V and J genes are TRBV7-2 and TRBJ2-7; tentative D call: TRBD2 (6 bases). Germline assignment: CDR1 SGHTA and CDR2 FQGNSA. The CDR3 runs 13 residues. Trimming shortened V by 1 base and J by 6 bases, and 10 bases separated the two germline ends. CDR3 amino acids: CASSLVAEGEQYF. CDR3 nucleotide sequence: TGTGCCAGCAGCTTAGTAGCGGAGGGCGAGCAGTACTTC.

This chain links TRBV5-1 with TRBJ2-2, with 8 nucleotides matching TRBD1. Unmatched junction bases numbered 9, after V lost 4 bases and J lost 4 bases. The CDR3 runs to 16 residues. Per the germline V gene, CDR1 is SGHRS and CDR2 is YFSETQ. The CDR3 sequence: CASSGGQGLGTGELFF. The DNA for the CDR3 is TGCGCCAGCAGCGGCGGACAGGGATTAGGCACCGGGGAGCTGTTTTTT. The full variable domain, completed using reference TRBV5-1 and TRBJ2-2, is KAGVTQTPRYLIKTRGQQVTLSCSPISGHRSVSWYQQTPGQGLQFLFEYFSETQRNKGNFPGRFSGRQFSNSRSEMNVSTLELGDSALYLCASSGGQGLGTGELFFGEGSRLTVL.

This clone came up a few times. The rearrangement joins TRBV11-2 to TRBJ2-7, with 9 nucleotides matching TRBD1. Germline V gives CDR1 SGHAT, CDR2 FQNNGV. V was pared by 5 bases and J by 3 bases, with 11 bases of the junction left unmatched. The CDR3 loop spans 16 amino acids. This CDR3 is CASSTTYRGQRYEQYF. CDR3 bases: TGTGCCAGCAGCACCACATACAGGGGGCAGCGCTACGAGCAGTACTTC.

The chain carries TRBV10-1 and TRBJ2-7; the match to TRBD2 covers 9 bases. The V and J ends lost 8 bases and 4 bases, in that order; junction bases with no gene match: 12. The CDR3 consists of 15 residues. Germline lookup yields CDR1 WNHNN and CDR2 SYGVQD (reference sequence). In DNA, the CDR3 is TGCGCCAGCGCGGCTGGAGCGGGAGGCGAGTACGAGCAGTACTTC. It encodes CASAAGAGGEYEQYF.

This clone was recorded a few times. V gene TRBV7-9 combines with J gene TRBJ2-7; 12 bases map to TRBD2. V lost 4 bases to trimming and J lost 6 bases; unmatched junction nucleotides: 13. Germline CDR1 reads SEHNR; CDR2 reads FQNEAQ (reference sequence). CDR3 length: 17 amino acids. CDR3 sequence (DNA): TGTGCCAGCAGCTCGTGGACTAGCGGGACCACAAAAAGCGAGCAGTACTTC. It yields the protein CASSSWTSGTTKSEQYF.

This sequence joins TRBV12-5 and TRBJ2-1; weak D call: TRBD2 (5 bases). With 4 bases removed from V and 6 bases from J, the gap between germline ends came to 19 bases. CDR3 length: 16 amino acids. The germline gives CDR1 LGHNT, CDR2 FRNRAP. The CDR3 sequence is CASGYQLGPIVNEQFF. The CDR3 nucleotides are TGTGCTAGTGGTTACCAACTAGGACCCATCGTCAATGAGCAGTTCTTC.

This clone was observed a few times. This rearrangement joins TRBV6-6 to TRBJ2-3; TRBD1 matches 9 bases. With V trimmed by 6 bases and J by 2 bases, 6 bases remained unmatched. Germline-derived CDR1 and CDR2 are MNHNY and SVGAGI (reference sequence). The CDR3 sequence is 15 residues long. CDR3 loop: CASSLGQGNTDTQYF. CDR3 coding DNA: TGTGCCAGCAGCCTTGGACAGGGGAACACAGATACGCAGTATTTT.

This clone was found once. The chain is built from TRBV7-6 and TRBJ2-7; possible D gene TRBD2, 5 bases. Trimming stripped 6 bases from V and 0 bases from J, with 15 bases between. CDR1 and CDR2 from the germline V gene are SGHVS and FNYEAQ. This CDR3 region has 15 residues. In DNA, the CDR3 is TGTGCCAGCAGTCTCCTACTTGGGAGCTCCTACGAGCAGTACTTC. It yields the protein CASSLLLGSSYEQYF.